Listed below are T cell receptor beta chains from one sample, sequenced in a study of cytomegalovirus exposure and HLA in healthy donors. Assay: immunoSEQ multiplex PCR; the TCRdb copy retains only in-frame clones and omits some. The sample comprises 150,000 to 200,000 clones, about four fifths of which are singletons, and less than 1.1% rests with the top ten. The sample consisted of PBMCs. Receptors originate from a woman between 35 and 50 years old in good health and CMV-seronegative. Both conserved end residues are part of each CDR3. The D gene is left open where the match is weak. Part of the rows lack a size; the others show once, few, many or a class for expanded clones.

clone_size: NA
d_call: NA
cdr3_length: 13
j_call: TRBJ2-2
v_call: TRBV30
cdr3_nt: TGTGCTGCCGGGACAACGAACACCGGGGAGCTGTTTTTT
cdr3_aa: CAAGTTNTGELFF

clone_size: few
d_call: TRBD1
cdr3_length: 14
j_call: TRBJ2-5
v_call: TRBV7-6
cdr3_nt: TGTGCCAGCAGGGCCCGGGACAGCCAAGAGACCCAGTACTTC
cdr3_aa: CASRARDSQETQYF

clone_size: NA
d_call: TRBD1
cdr3_length: 15
j_call: TRBJ2-1
v_call: TRBV19
cdr3_nt: TGTGCCAGTAGCGACAGGGCGAGCTCCTACAATGAGCAGTTCTTC
cdr3_aa: CASSDRASSYNEQFF

clone_size: NA
d_call: TRBD2
cdr3_length: 16
j_call: TRBJ2-2
v_call: TRBV11-1
cdr3_nt: TGTGCCAGCAGCTCGGGACTAGCGGGAGTAACCGGGGAGCTGTTTTTT
cdr3_aa: CASSSGLAGVTGELFF

clone_size: few
d_call: TRBD2
cdr3_length: 17
j_call: TRBJ2-4
v_call: TRBV7-2
cdr3_nt: TGTGCCAGCAGCTTATGGGAATGGCGGGAGTCCAAAAACATTCAGTACTTC
cdr3_aa: CASSLWEWRESKNIQYF

clone_size: NA
d_call: NA
cdr3_length: 13
j_call: TRBJ1-2
v_call: TRBV25-1
cdr3_nt: TGTGCCAGCAGTATGCCGGGGAACTATGGCTACACCTTC
cdr3_aa: CASSMPGNYGYTF

clone_size: NA
d_call: TRBD1
cdr3_length: 13
j_call: TRBJ1-2
v_call: TRBV4-3
cdr3_nt: TGCGCCAGCAGAAAACAGGGGAGCTATGGCTACACCTTC
cdr3_aa: CASRKQGSYGYTF

clone_size: NA
d_call: TRBD1
cdr3_length: 15
j_call: TRBJ1-2
v_call: TRBV7-2
cdr3_nt: TGTGCCAGCAGCCAGGGACAGGGGGCGGACTATGGCTACACCTTC
cdr3_aa: CASSQGQGADYGYTF

clone_size: NA
d_call: NA
cdr3_length: 14
j_call: TRBJ1-5
v_call: TRBV28
cdr3_nt: TGTGCCAGCAGAACCCCGGGTCCCGATCAGCCCCAGCATTTT
cdr3_aa: CASRTPGPDQPQHF

clone_size: NA
d_call: NA
cdr3_length: 14
j_call: TRBJ2-5
v_call: TRBV10-3
cdr3_nt: TGTGCCATCAGTGAGTGGGGGACTCAAGAGACCCAGTACTTC
cdr3_aa: CAISEWGTQETQYF

clone_size: NA
d_call: NA
cdr3_length: 12
j_call: TRBJ2-7
v_call: TRBV5-4
cdr3_nt: TGTGCCAGCAGCTCCCCAGACTACGAGCAGTACTTC
cdr3_aa: CASSSPDYEQYF

clone_size: NA
d_call: NA
cdr3_length: 15
j_call: TRBJ2-3
v_call: TRBV13
cdr3_nt: TGTGCCAGCAGCTTAGGCATGGCAGACACAGATACGCAGTATTTT
cdr3_aa: CASSLGMADTDTQYF

clone_size: once
d_call: NA
cdr3_length: 13
j_call: TRBJ2-1
v_call: TRBV19
cdr3_nt: TGTGCCAGTAGTATGCCGGGATACAATGAGCAGTTCTTC
cdr3_aa: CASSMPGYNEQFF

clone_size: NA
d_call: NA
cdr3_length: 15
j_call: TRBJ1-5
v_call: TRBV18
cdr3_nt: TGTGCCAGCTCACCACAACCAGGGAATTATCAGCCCCAGCATTTT
cdr3_aa: CASSPQPGNYQPQHF

clone_size: NA
d_call: NA
cdr3_length: 15
j_call: TRBJ2-7
v_call: TRBV7-2
cdr3_nt: TGTGCCAGCAGCTTAGGTCCGAGGAGCTCCTACGAGCAGTACTTC
cdr3_aa: CASSLGPRSSYEQYF

clone_size: once
d_call: TRBD1
cdr3_length: 13
j_call: TRBJ2-5
v_call: TRBV9
cdr3_nt: TGTGCCAGCAGCGCCCGGGACAGCTGGACCCAGTACTTC
cdr3_aa: CASSARDSWTQYF

clone_size: NA
d_call: TRBD2
cdr3_length: 16
j_call: TRBJ2-3
v_call: TRBV11-2
cdr3_nt: TGTGCCAGCAGCCCAATAGGACTAGCGGGAGTAGATACGCAGTATTTT
cdr3_aa: CASSPIGLAGVDTQYF

clone_size: NA
d_call: TRBD1
cdr3_length: 14
j_call: TRBJ1-4
v_call: TRBV4-2
cdr3_nt: TGTGCCAGCAGCCAAACAGGGGGTGGTGAAAAACTGTTTTTT
cdr3_aa: CASSQTGGGEKLFF

clone_size: NA
d_call: NA
cdr3_length: 14
j_call: TRBJ1-5
v_call: TRBV25-1
cdr3_nt: TGTGCCAGCAGTCCCGGGAGCTCAATACGGCCCCAGCATTTT
cdr3_aa: CASSPGSSIRPQHF

clone_size: NA
d_call: TRBD2
cdr3_length: 17
j_call: TRBJ2-2
v_call: TRBV5-1
cdr3_nt: TGCGCCAGCAGCTTGGGCGGGAGGGCCGTTGGAGCCGGGGAGCTGTTTTTT
cdr3_aa: CASSLGGRAVGAGELFF

clone_size: NA
d_call: TRBD2
cdr3_length: 16
j_call: TRBJ2-3
v_call: TRBV7-2
cdr3_nt: TGTGCCAGCAGCGCAAGGGCGGGAGGGCCTACAGATACGCAGTATTTT
cdr3_aa: CASSARAGGPTDTQYF

clone_size: once
d_call: TRBD1
cdr3_length: 13
j_call: TRBJ1-6
v_call: TRBV7-9
cdr3_nt: TGTGCCAGCAACCGACAGGGAGGATCACCCCTCCACTTT
cdr3_aa: CASNRQGGSPLHF

clone_size: NA
d_call: NA
cdr3_length: 12
j_call: TRBJ2-1
v_call: TRBV29-1
cdr3_nt: TGCAGCGTTGAAGCCGGCTACAATGAGCAGTTCTTC
cdr3_aa: CSVEAGYNEQFF

clone_size: NA
d_call: NA
cdr3_length: 15
j_call: TRBJ2-5
v_call: TRBV5-1
cdr3_nt: TGCGCCAGCAGCTTGGCCGCGGGGGCCCAAGAGACCCAGTACTTC
cdr3_aa: CASSLAAGAQETQYF

clone_size: NA
d_call: NA
cdr3_length: 16
j_call: TRBJ1-3
v_call: TRBV19
cdr3_nt: TGTGCCACCGGGACAATTCGGGGAAACTCTGGAAACACCATATATTTT
cdr3_aa: CATGTIRGNSGNTIYF

clone_size: NA
d_call: NA
cdr3_length: 13
j_call: TRBJ1-1
v_call: TRBV18
cdr3_nt: TGTGCCAGCTCACCAATCGAACAGGGTGAAGCTTTCTTT
cdr3_aa: CASSPIEQGEAFF

clone_size: NA
d_call: TRBD1
cdr3_length: 16
j_call: TRBJ2-1
v_call: TRBV9
cdr3_nt: TGTGCCAGCAGCCCCCGATTGGGGACAGGGAAGGATGAGCAGTTCTTC
cdr3_aa: CASSPRLGTGKDEQFF

clone_size: NA
d_call: NA
cdr3_length: 14
j_call: TRBJ1-1
v_call: TRBV29-1
cdr3_nt: TGCAGCGTTGAAGATACAGGGAAGAACACTGAAGCTTTCTTT
cdr3_aa: CSVEDTGKNTEAFF

clone_size: NA
d_call: NA
cdr3_length: 15
j_call: TRBJ1-4
v_call: TRBV19
cdr3_nt: TGTGCCAGTAGGGCCGATCGAAGTATTGATGAAAAACTGTTTTTT
cdr3_aa: CASRADRSIDEKLFF

clone_size: once
d_call: NA
cdr3_length: 15
j_call: TRBJ2-2
v_call: TRBV5-1
cdr3_nt: TGCGCCAGCAGCTTGAGGCAGGGAAGTACCGGGGAGCTGTTTTTT
cdr3_aa: CASSLRQGSTGELFF

clone_size: NA
d_call: NA
cdr3_length: 15
j_call: TRBJ1-3
v_call: TRBV4-2
cdr3_nt: TGTGCCAGCAGCCAAGATGGTTCGAGGCGGAACACCATATATTTT
cdr3_aa: CASSQDGSRRNTIYF

clone_size: NA
d_call: NA
cdr3_length: 13
j_call: TRBJ1-5
v_call: TRBV18
cdr3_nt: TGTGCCAGCTCACCTGAACGAGTCCAGCCCCAGCATTTT
cdr3_aa: CASSPERVQPQHF

clone_size: few
d_call: TRBD2
cdr3_length: 16
j_call: TRBJ2-3
v_call: TRBV19
cdr3_nt: TGTGCCAGTAGGGAGGTAGCGGGGGGTCGCACAGATACGCAGTATTTT
cdr3_aa: CASREVAGGRTDTQYF

clone_size: NA
d_call: NA
cdr3_length: 14
j_call: TRBJ2-1
v_call: TRBV19
cdr3_nt: TGTGCCAGTAGTCCTCGGGTCACCTACAATGAGCAGTTCTTC
cdr3_aa: CASSPRVTYNEQFF

clone_size: NA
d_call: NA
cdr3_length: 14
j_call: TRBJ2-1
v_call: TRBV18
cdr3_nt: TGTGCCAGCTCGCAGGGTCTCGATAACAATGAGCAGTTCTTC
cdr3_aa: CASSQGLDNNEQFF

clone_size: NA
d_call: NA
cdr3_length: 11
j_call: TRBJ2-7
v_call: TRBV5-1
cdr3_nt: TGCGCCAGCAGCTTGATGGAGGAGCAGTACTTC
cdr3_aa: CASSLMEEQYF

clone_size: NA
d_call: NA
cdr3_length: 15
j_call: TRBJ2-7
v_call: TRBV4-3
cdr3_nt: TGCGCCAGCAGCCAAGACCGGAGGGGGGGCTACGAGCAGTACTTC
cdr3_aa: CASSQDRRGGYEQYF

clone_size: NA
d_call: NA
cdr3_length: 15
j_call: TRBJ1-5
v_call: TRBV7-2
cdr3_nt: TGTGCCAGCAGCTTAGATTGGCGAGGAGGTCAGCCCCAGCATTTT
cdr3_aa: CASSLDWRGGQPQHF

clone_size: NA
d_call: NA
cdr3_length: 13
j_call: TRBJ2-1
v_call: TRBV4-1
cdr3_nt: TGCGCCAGCAGCCAAGAAAACAGGGTAGGGCAGTTCTTC
cdr3_aa: CASSQENRVGQFF